The following is a T cell receptor (beta chain) sequence with its context. Its specificity is unknown. These data belong to a study of shared clonotypes between healthy human individuals. Study-wide results and caveats: Relative to memory subsets, naive subsets generally showed larger estimated richness.

In germline, CDR1 is SQVTM, CDR2 ANQGSEA. The CDR3 loop spans 15 amino acids. The study ran the assay at deep level. Using immunoSEQ multiplex PCR, the repertoire was profiled, and TCRdb retains in-frame clones only, with some absent. The sample holds fewer than 850,000 clones, around 72% seen once. This receptor was identified in a woman in her twenties or thirties in good health. The sequenced material came from memory CD4+ T cells sorted from blood. Specified subset: CD45RA-negative fraction. The V call is TRBV29-1, the J call TRBJ2-5; 9 bases align to TRBD1. The closer fit of TRBJ2-7 to the DNA end suggests the J call may be wrong. This CDR3 is CSAQPQQGAMYEQYF. The CDR3 bases are TGCAGCGCCCAACCACAACAGGGGGCGATGTACGAGCAGTACTTC.